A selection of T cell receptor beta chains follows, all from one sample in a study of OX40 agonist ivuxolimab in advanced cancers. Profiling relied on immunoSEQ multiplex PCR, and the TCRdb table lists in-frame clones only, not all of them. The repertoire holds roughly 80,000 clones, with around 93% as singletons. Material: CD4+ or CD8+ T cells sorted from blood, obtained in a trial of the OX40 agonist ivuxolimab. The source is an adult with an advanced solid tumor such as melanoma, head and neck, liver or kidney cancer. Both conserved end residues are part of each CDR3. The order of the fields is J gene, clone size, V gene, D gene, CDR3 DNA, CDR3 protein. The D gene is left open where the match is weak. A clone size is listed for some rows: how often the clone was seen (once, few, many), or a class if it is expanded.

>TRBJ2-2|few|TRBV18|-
TGTGCCAGCTCACGAAACAGGGTTGGCACCGGGGAGCTGTTTTTT
CASSRNRVGTGELFF
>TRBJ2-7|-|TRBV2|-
TGTGCCAGCAGTCGGGACTACGAGCAGTACTTC
CASSRDYEQYF
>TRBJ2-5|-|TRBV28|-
TGTGCCAGCAGTTTGGGGGGGGCAGGGGAGACCCAGTACTTC
CASSLGGAGETQYF
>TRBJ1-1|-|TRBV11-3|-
TGTGCCAGCAGCTTAGATCCCAGGGGAACTGAAGCTTTCTTT
CASSLDPRGTEAFF
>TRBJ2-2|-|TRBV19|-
TGTGCCAGTAATATCCTGAACACCGGGGAGCTGTTTTTT
CASNILNTGELFF
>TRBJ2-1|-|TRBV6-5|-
TGTGCCAGCAGTTACTCTTGGGACGGTTACAATGAGCAGTTCTTC
CASSYSWDGYNEQFF
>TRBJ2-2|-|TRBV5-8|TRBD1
TGTGCCAGCAGCTGGAGATTGACAGGGGGCGCCGGGGAGCTGTTTTTT
CASSWRLTGGAGELFF
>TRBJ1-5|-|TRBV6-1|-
TGTGCCAGCATTCCAACAAATGGGGGTCAGCCCCAGCATTTT
CASIPTNGGQPQHF
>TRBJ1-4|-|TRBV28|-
TGTGCCAGCATGACGGGCCAGGGGAGAACTAATGAAAAACTGTTTTTT
CASMTGQGRTNEKLFF
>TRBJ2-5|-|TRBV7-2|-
TGTGCCAGCAGCTTAGGTGGTCACGAGACCCAGTACTTC
CASSLGGHETQYF